The rows below give T cell receptor beta chains drawn from one sample of a study of early T cells in non-severe SARS-CoV-2 infection. TCRdb independently ran MiXCR on the 5' RACE reads; one entry per CDR3 protein. There are some 57,000 distinct CDR3 sequences in the sample; under 11% occur only once, and around 4.1% lies in the top ten. Input material: whole blood. These receptors all stem from an adult who was a healthcare worker with PCR-confirmed SARS-CoV-2 infection or an uninfected control (not recorded which). Each CDR3 is given with its conserved first and last residue. Fields, in order: V gene, D gene, clone size, J gene, CDR3 protein, CDR3 DNA. A D gene is named only where the DNA matches it firmly. A row's size may be missing; if present it is once, few, many or a size class.

v_call: TRBV5-1
d_call: TRBD1
clone_size: many
j_call: TRBJ2-7
cdr3_aa: CASSHNRDRGTYEQYF
cdr3_nt: TGCGCCAGCAGCCACAACCGGGACAGGGGGACATACGAGCAGTACTTC

v_call: TRBV28
d_call: -
clone_size: many
j_call: TRBJ2-5
cdr3_aa: CASSLGAYRETQYF
cdr3_nt: TGTGCCAGCAGTTTAGGTGCCTATCGGGAGACCCAGTACTTC

v_call: TRBV28
d_call: -
clone_size: many
j_call: TRBJ2-3
cdr3_aa: CASSLTTDTQYF
cdr3_nt: TGTGCCAGCAGTTTAACCACAGATACGCAGTATTTT

v_call: TRBV7-9
d_call: -
clone_size: -
j_call: TRBJ1-1
cdr3_aa: CASTPSSAPEAFF
cdr3_nt: TGTGCCAGCACCCCTTCCTCTGCTCCTGAAGCTTTCTTT

v_call: TRBV11-2
d_call: TRBD2
clone_size: many
j_call: TRBJ2-7
cdr3_aa: CASSISGGGHEQYF
cdr3_nt: TGTGCCAGCAGCATTAGCGGGGGTGGGCACGAGCAGTACTTC

v_call: TRBV6-2/TRBV6-3
d_call: TRBD1
clone_size: few
j_call: TRBJ1-1
cdr3_aa: CASTPGGKNTEAFF
cdr3_nt: TGTGCCAGCACCCCAGGGGGAAAGAACACTGAAGCTTTCTTT

v_call: TRBV7-2
d_call: -
clone_size: once
j_call: TRBJ1-1
cdr3_aa: CASSPERGTEAFF
cdr3_nt: TGTGCCAGCAGCCCTGAGAGGGGCACTGAAGCTTTCTTT

v_call: TRBV2
d_call: -
clone_size: many
j_call: TRBJ1-1
cdr3_aa: CASSEGWGRSNTEAFF
cdr3_nt: TGTGCCAGCAGTGAGGGTTGGGGACGGAGTAACACTGAAGCTTTCTTT

v_call: TRBV11-1
d_call: -
clone_size: many
j_call: TRBJ2-2
cdr3_aa: CASSPRRAPNTGELFF
cdr3_nt: TGTGCCAGCAGCCCCCGTCGGGCCCCGAACACCGGGGAGCTGTTTTTT

v_call: TRBV6-2/TRBV6-3
d_call: -
clone_size: few
j_call: TRBJ2-1
cdr3_aa: CASSYSRLDGERFF
cdr3_nt: TGTGCCAGCAGTTACTCGCGACTAGATGGCGAACGCTTCTTC

v_call: TRBV4-1
d_call: TRBD2
clone_size: few
j_call: TRBJ2-7
cdr3_aa: CASSPARPGLDGNEQYF
cdr3_nt: TGCGCCAGCAGCCCTGCCCGGCCGGGACTAGACGGGAACGAGCAGTACTTC

v_call: TRBV25-1
d_call: -
clone_size: -
j_call: TRBJ1-6
cdr3_aa: CASSEGISPLHF
cdr3_nt: TGTGCCAGCAGTGAAGGGATATCACCCCTCCACTTT

v_call: TRBV4-3
d_call: -
clone_size: few
j_call: TRBJ1-2
cdr3_aa: CASSQDLRLQGPGYTF
cdr3_nt: TGCGCCAGCAGCCAAGATCTAAGGCTCCAGGGCCCCGGCTACACCTTC

v_call: TRBV5-1
d_call: -
clone_size: many
j_call: TRBJ2-5
cdr3_aa: CASSLGLGVLETQYF
cdr3_nt: TGCGCCAGCAGCTTGGGATTGGGCGTTTTGGAGACCCAGTACTTC

v_call: TRBV14
d_call: -
clone_size: few
j_call: TRBJ2-3
cdr3_aa: CASRLSPAYTQYF
cdr3_nt: TGTGCCAGCAGACTCTCTCCGGCTTATACGCAGTATTTT

v_call: TRBV5-1
d_call: TRBD1
clone_size: many
j_call: TRBJ1-1
cdr3_aa: CASSLVTGDTEAFF
cdr3_nt: TGCGCCAGCAGCTTGGTAACAGGGGACACTGAAGCTTTCTTT

v_call: TRBV4-3
d_call: TRBD1
clone_size: many
j_call: TRBJ2-5
cdr3_aa: CASSQARDRGQETQYF
cdr3_nt: TGCGCCAGCAGCCAAGCCCGGGACAGGGGTCAAGAGACCCAGTACTTC

v_call: TRBV20-1
d_call: TRBD2
clone_size: many
j_call: TRBJ2-5
cdr3_aa: CSASASGGRETQYF
cdr3_nt: TGCAGTGCTAGCGCTAGCGGGGGCCGTGAGACCCAGTACTTC

v_call: TRBV3-1
d_call: -
clone_size: -
j_call: TRBJ2-7
cdr3_aa: CASSQDLGVREQYF
cdr3_nt: TGTGCCAGCAGCCAAGACCTAGGGGTGCGCGAGCAGTACTTC

v_call: TRBV7-8
d_call: TRBD1
clone_size: -
j_call: TRBJ1-1
cdr3_aa: CASSFPPTGGKTEAFF
cdr3_nt: TGTGCCAGCAGCTTTCCGCCGACAGGGGGGAAGACTGAAGCTTTCTTT

v_call: TRBV5-1
d_call: -
clone_size: -
j_call: TRBJ2-2
cdr3_aa: CASRKNGELFF
cdr3_nt: TGCGCCAGCAGAAAGAACGGGGAGCTGTTTTTT

v_call: TRBV12-3/TRBV12-4
d_call: TRBD1
clone_size: many
j_call: TRBJ1-1
cdr3_aa: CASSGQGFHTEAFF
cdr3_nt: TGTGCCAGCAGCGGACAGGGGTTCCACACTGAAGCTTTCTTT